The 13 T cell receptor beta chains in this list originate from one sample, sequenced in a study of a mutant IDH1 vaccine in newly diagnosed glioma (dated by TCRdb to the early 2020s). No antigen is known for these receptors. Libraries were made using the immunoSEQ multiplex PCR assay. In TCRdb, the immuneACCESS table is reduced to in-frame sequences with V and J assigned. These tables do not hold every clone; where another copy was compared, an unresolved V gene accounts for under half, and the others remain unexplained. The sample table lists about 90,000 clones, roughly 89% of them with a count of one. The ten most abundant clones make up approximately 0.8% of the sample. Explained via the paper, the time point label denotes: week 47, end of study. Every vaccine dose consisted of 300 ug of a 20-mer mutant IDH1 peptide in Montanide, administered subcutaneously together with topical imiquimod. The sample was PBMCs, taken from a glioma patient whose treatment included an IDH1 peptide vaccine. The receptor set was obtained from a woman aged 50 to 60 with glioma.

The chain recombines TRBV19 with TRBJ1-3; D might be TRBD1 (5 bases). V gave up 6 bases and J gave up 3 bases, with 9 bases separating them. Germline V gives CDR1 LNHDA, CDR2 SQIVND (reference sequence). The CDR3 contains 13 residues. CDR3 DNA: TGTGCCAGTAGCTGGGACTATGGAAACACCATATATTTT. Protein: CASSWDYGNTIYF.

The rearrangement uses TRBV7-8 and TRBJ1-6; D is perhaps TRBD1 (5 bases). The V and J ends lost 0 bases and 9 bases respectively, with 12 bases between them. Germline V CDR1 and CDR2: SGHVS, FQNEAQ. There are 15 residues in the CDR3. CDR3 region: CASSLANRRGSPLHF. CDR3 nucleotide sequence: TGTGCCAGCAGCTTAGCTAACAGAAGGGGTTCACCCCTCCACTTT.

The rearrangement joins TRBV9 to TRBJ2-7, with a tentative D call TRBD2 (5 bases). Germline CDR1 SGDLS, CDR2 YYNGEE. V lost 0 bases, J lost 0 bases, and 10 bases lay in between. This CDR3 comprises 15 residues. The CDR3 sequence is CASSVGGVNSYEQYF. The CDR3 region has the DNA TGTGCCAGCAGCGTAGGGGGAGTGAACTCCTACGAGCAGTACTTC.

The chain uses TRBV28 and TRBJ2-1; 12 positions match TRBD2. V was clipped by 5 bases and J by 8 bases; unmatched bases: 7. CDR3 length: 15 residues. The germline V gene encodes CDR1 MDHEN and CDR2 SYDVKM. CDR3 DNA sequence: TGTGCCAGCAGTCCGCTAGCGGGAGGGGGCGATGAGCAGTTCTTC. Translated, it gives CASSPLAGGGDEQFF.

The CDR3 here is CAIRPALGPTSTDTQYF. CDR3 DNA: TGTGCCATCAGACCCGCCCTCGGGCCCACCAGCACAGATACGCAGTATTTT. This chain links TRBV10-3 with TRBJ2-3; D gene uncertain. CDR1 and CDR2 from the germline V gene are ENHRY and SYGVKD. The ends were cut back, 6 bases at V and 0 bases at J, with 19 bases in the middle. CDR3 length: 17 residues.

V and J are TRBV6-5 and TRBJ1-4; no clear D gene. This CDR3 is 14 amino acids long. V shed 1 base and J shed 8 bases, with 11 bases lying between them. CDR1 is MNHEY and CDR2 is SVGAGI in the germline V gene. The CDR3 DNA reads TGTGCCAGCAGTTACTTCGCCTCGAGGGAAAAACTGTTTTTT. Encoded protein: CASSYFASREKLFF.

This chain joins TRBV6-6 and TRBJ1-4; D remains ambiguous. Germline V gives CDR1 MNHNY, CDR2 SVGAGI (reference sequence). The ends were cut back, 6 bases at V and 7 bases at J, with 18 bases in the middle. The CDR3 is made up of 15 amino acids. The CDR3 spells CASSRRTGIAEKLFF. CDR3 nucleotide sequence: TGTGCCAGCAGCCGACGGACGGGAATCGCTGAAAAACTGTTTTTT.

The rearrangement links TRBV19 to TRBJ1-1, with D hard to call. The V end lost 6 bases, the J end lost 4 bases, and 12 bases lay between the germline ends. There are 13 residues in the CDR3. Germline V gives CDR1 LNHDA, CDR2 SQIVND (reference sequence). The CDR3 loop is CASRRVEGTEAFF. The CDR3 nucleotides are TGTGCCAGTAGGAGGGTGGAAGGCACTGAAGCTTTCTTT.

V is TRBV25-1 and J is TRBJ2-2; TRBD1 is a possible D gene (6 bases). The germline V and J ends were trimmed by 3 bases and 5 bases, with 13 bases remaining between them. Germline CDR1 MGHDK, CDR2 SYGVNS. CDR3 length: 15 amino acids. This CDR3 is CASSETRQATGELFF. CDR3 coding DNA: TGTGCCAGCAGTGAGACCAGACAGGCTACCGGGGAGCTGTTTTTT. The full variable domain, its missing parts supplied by reference TRBV25-1 and TRBJ2-2, is EADIYQTPRYLVIGTGKKITLECSQTMGHDKMYWYQQDPGMELHLIHYSYGVNSTEKGDLSSESTVSRIRTEHFPLTLESARPSHTSQYLCASSETRQATGELFFGEGSRLTVL.

The chain has TRBV19 and TRBJ2-2; D unclear. This CDR3 has 16 residues. Germline V gives CDR1 LNHDA, CDR2 SQIVND (reference sequence). Trimming cost V 5 bases and J 0 bases, with 13 bases left between them. In DNA form, the CDR3 reads TGTGCCAGTAGTCCGCGCAGAGCCTCGAACACCGGGGAGCTGTTTTTT. It yields the protein CASSPRRASNTGELFF.

This chain connects TRBV30 to TRBJ2-7; 7 bases match TRBD2. Germline trimming cut 1 base from V and 2 bases from J; bases unmatched to any gene: 11. Germline V gene lookup returns CDR1 GTSNPN and CDR2 SVGIG (reference sequence). The CDR3 runs to 16 residues. CDR3 region: CAWSATRLAATYEQYF. CDR3 DNA sequence: TGTGCCTGGAGTGCAACCCGACTAGCAGCTACCTACGAGCAGTACTTC.

This rearrangement joins TRBV18 to TRBJ2-7, with 11 bases fitting TRBD2. The V gene end was trimmed by 3 bases and the J gene end by 3 bases; junction bases not matched to a gene: 7. Germline V gives CDR1 KGHSH, CDR2 LQKENI. CDR3 length equals 16 residues. The CDR3 DNA reads TGTGCCAGCTCACCGGGGTTAGGGACTAGCGGCTACGAGCAGTACTTC. Translated, it gives CASSPGLGTSGYEQYF.

The rearrangement joins TRBV5-1 to TRBJ2-1, with D possibly being TRBD2 (5 bases). The CDR3 is 13 residues long. CDR1 and CDR2 from the germline V gene are SGHRS and YFSETQ. With 2 bases removed from V and 4 bases from J, the gap between germline ends came to 7 bases. CDR3 region: CASSLLEYNEQFF. CDR3 in DNA: TGCGCCAGCAGCTTACTAGAGTACAATGAGCAGTTCTTC.